This entry describes one T cell receptor beta chain. Its antigen specificity is not known. The input lacks base qualities; no much larger clone sits a single base away. These data originate in a study of blood T cell repertoires in COVID-19 (dated by TCRdb to the early 2020s). For the study in its entirety: Samples from collaborators originated in the United States, Italy and Spain and spanned both the acute and convalescent phases of COVID-19. The samples were drawn from the first 160 participants of the ongoing ImmuneRACE study and from 1,254 subjects provided by 6 global collaborators. Subjects who had been exposed to COVID-19, were actively infected with it, or had recovered from it provided the deeply sampled blood TCRbeta repertoires that made up the dataset. The material from the prospective study consisted of cDNA or gDNA derived from T cells, B-cell-depleted T cells, or PBMCs. A freely available public database, intended as a resource for researchers studying the immune response to SARS-CoV-2, is where the repertoires were released. Nearly every sample came with metadata listing a de-identified subject ID, COVID-19 status, age in years and sex. Where available, HLA class I and class II types were obtained from metadata supplied by the sample provider rather than from assay-based typing. The investigation overall reported the following: Clinical and demographic metadata were provided uncurated, with the amount varying by source and participant.

The immunoSEQ Assay, a bias-controlled multiplex PCR, was used to amplify TCRbeta CDR3 regions from genomic DNA. As for the original processing: Within the assay, amplification of reference gene primers was used to estimate how many nucleated cells each sample contained. To quantify the absolute abundance of each unique TCRbeta CDR3 rearrangement, sequence reads were collapsed and filtered. For each sample, productive Simpson clonality was calculated as the square root of Simpson's diversity index over productive rearrangements. The immuneACCESS repertoire file appears here via TCRdb, limited to in-frame rearrangements. These files lack a portion of the clones; in checked studies, under half of the deficit traces to unresolved V genes, and the cause of the others is not known. Clone size and the V and J calls come from that table; the DNA yielded D and trimming. For this sample there are over 95,000 clones; more than 65% appear just once. The top ten constitute approximately 18% of the sample.

Whole blood was collected in K2EDTA tubes by collaborating institutions according to the institutions' own protocols. For TCRbeta analysis, collaborators shipped samples as frozen whole blood, isolated PBMCs, or DNA extracted from either of those sample types. The trim is 3 bases for V and 7 bases for J, with a gap of 12 bases between the germline ends. The CDR3 holds 13 amino acids from the cysteine to the phenylalanine. Only the CDR3 part of the read is kept: 39 bases, read in frame from the first base. From a lookup of the germline V gene (reference sequence), CDR1 and CDR2 are LNHDA and SQIVND. The sequenced sample was peripheral blood. This chain joins TRBV19 to TRBJ1-1, with no confidently assigned D gene. This sequence originates from a woman aged 80 or older with active or convalescent COVID-19. The CDR3 reads as follows: CASSINSGIEAFF. The nucleotides read TGTGCCAGTAGTATTAACAGCGGGATTGAAGCTTTCTTT.